The next 7 T cell receptor beta chains were all read from a single sample in a study of CD8+CD57+ T cells in acquired aplastic anemia (dated by TCRdb to between 2018 and 2020). The patients picked for sequencing were ones in whom flow cytometry had shown an expansion of CD8+CD57+ cells. Sequencing instrument: Illumina HiSeq 2000. TCR beta VDJ combination and CDR3 sequence profiling used genomic DNA as the template. Starting from the raw public reads, TCRdb applied fastp trimming at Q25, assembled clones with MiXCR and retained in-frame beta chains. When rows share a CDR3 protein, they turn into one entry using the most common DNA and genes. A total of 160,000 or so distinct CDR3 sequences appear in this sample, about 64% of them only once. Of the sample, 35% to 50% is held by the ten largest clones. What was sequenced was sorted CD4+, CD8+, or CD8+CD57+ T cells (not recorded which) from PBMCs. These receptors were collected from a human donor with aplastic anemia.

This clonotype was recorded many times. V is TRBV6-4 and J is TRBJ2-3; 8 bases agree with TRBD1. The CDR3 sequence is 14 residues long. V lost 4 bases and J lost 4; bases outside the gene matches: 4. Germline V gene sequence: CDR1 MRHNA, CDR2 SNTAGT. In DNA form, the CDR3 reads TGTGCCAGCAGTGGGGCAGGGGGCGCAGATACGCAGTATTTT. Encoded protein: CASSGAGGADTQYF.

The chain couples TRBV10-3 to TRBJ2-1; D remains ambiguous. The CDR3 covers 13 residues. The germline V gene encodes CDR1 ENHRY and CDR2 SYGVKD. V dropped 6 bases and J dropped 4 bases, with 10 bases sitting between them. The CDR3 protein is CAISFQQYNEQFF. CDR3 DNA: TGTGCCATCAGCTTCCAGCAGTACAATGAGCAGTTCTTC.

The chain links TRBV9 to TRBJ1-2, with D unclear. The V and J ends lost 0 bases and 4 bases respectively, with 13 bases between them. CDR3 length: 15 residues. Germline loops: CDR1 SGDLS, CDR2 YYNGEE. CDR3 region: CASSVVKETGYGYTF. In DNA, the CDR3 is TGTGCCAGCAGCGTAGTGAAGGAGACTGGCTATGGCTACACCTTC.

A remark on this clonotype: A junction boundary mismatches the germline segment, possibly from a read error. The chain links TRBV10-1 to TRBJ2-1; D is possibly TRBD2 (6 bases). This CDR3 spans 15 amino acids. CDR1 is WNHNN, CDR2 SYGVQD, per germline (reference sequence). CDR3 bases: TGCACCAGCAGTGAGGCCGGGAGTGACTACAATGAGCAGTTCTTC. It translates to CTSSEAGSDYNEQFF.

The chain joins TRBV25-1 to TRBJ1-1, with TRBD1 identical over 8 bases. This CDR3 has 15 amino acids. The V gene's germline CDR1 is MGHDK and CDR2 SYGVNS. The junction had 4 bases not matched to a gene; V was cut back by 3 bases and J by 1 base. The CDR3 protein is CASSEWTGRNTEAFF. Written as DNA, the CDR3 is TGTGCCAGCAGTGAGTGGACAGGGCGGAACACTGAAGCTTTCTTT.

This chain uses TRBV6-6 with TRBJ1-6, with 9 bases identical to TRBD1. Germline V gene lookup returns CDR1 MNHNY and CDR2 SVGAGI (reference sequence). After removal of 5 bases from V and 13 bases from J, the junction contained 15 bases not matched to a gene. The CDR3 extends over 16 amino acids. The CDR3 here is CASSPSSGTGNVPLHF. CDR3 nucleotide sequence: TGTGCCAGCAGTCCATCATCCGGGACAGGGAACGTCCCCCTCCACTTT.

The genes are TRBV20-1 and TRBJ2-1; TRBD2 matches 8 bases. Germline trimming cut 0 bases from V and 6 bases from J; bases unmatched to any gene: 4. The germline CDR1 and CDR2 sequences are DFQATT and SNEGSKA (reference sequence). This CDR3 comprises 14 residues. CDR3 residues: CSARDRLAGNEQFF. CDR3 in DNA: TGCAGTGCTAGAGATCGGCTAGCGGGCAATGAGCAGTTCTTC.